The text below deals with one T cell receptor beta chain. It has no known antigen specificity. No much larger clonotype is one base removed from it; base qualities were not supplied. The sample comes from a study of cytomegalovirus exposure and HLA in healthy donors (dated by TCRdb to the late 2010s). In terms of the full investigation: An earlier analysis of roughly 630 of the donors reported about 250 Gb of sequence data and roughly 100 million unique TCR beta sequences from about 200 million T cells. In a later genetic analysis, genome-wide SNP genotypes for about three fifths of the roughly 670 donors were used, and that subset was treated as a discovery cohort. On average, roughly 200,000 unique TCR beta nucleotide sequences were sequenced per donor among 350 to 400 genotyped donors of the cohort, with roughly 20% of those sequences being non-productive. Both class I and class II loci were covered by HLA typing, at four-digit resolution. The study used immunosequencing to profile the T cell repertoires of more than 650 subjects and linked those repertoires to cytomegalovirus serostatus. The study combined high-throughput TCR immunosequencing, statistical association of individual TCRs with disease status, and machine learning to predict cytomegalovirus infection status. A later analysis re-analyzed previously published TCR beta repertoires from roughly 630 donors and added high-resolution HLA genotyping to study TCR occurrence patterns. All discovery cohort repertoires had been generated on a single sequencing platform. An early release that covered approximately 600 HLA-typed donors contained about 290 gigabases of sequencing data and 80 million or so unique TCR sequences. Roughly five DR-DQ haplotypes were treated as single units for association and clustering because of strong linkage in the cohort. The later analysis used no new phenotypic data to find candidate immune exposures, relying instead on TCR beta sequences and their occurrence across donors. Donor age, sex, ethnicity and CMV serostatus were compiled together with the repertoire data. Besides the first cohort of around 670 subjects, a separate validation cohort made up of roughly 120 different subjects was used. Of the roughly 400 genotyped donors, 81% fell in the genetic ancestry cluster associated with self-reported Caucasian donors. The study aimed to test whether signatures of past pathogen exposure could be identified by cataloging public T cell receptors. An earlier analysis of around 540 of the donors applied high-throughput TCR beta sequencing to assess whether each TCR beta V gene segment acted as functional or pseudogenic. Typing coverage differed by locus: A, B, C, DRB1 and DQB1 were typed in roughly 629-640 donors, DQA1 in about 510, DPA1 in approximately 600, and DPB1 in approximately 450.

There are 16 amino acids in the CDR3, from cysteine to phenylalanine inclusive. The CDR3 DNA has 48 bases and is translated from base 1. Trimmed from V: 5 bases; trimmed from J: 4 bases; junction bases lacking a gene match: 9. CDR1 SNHLY and CDR2 FYNNEI were looked up in the germline V gene. The cohort was made up of about 610 healthy bone marrow donors. Cohort members were all nominally healthy when sampled, although unrecorded immune exposures were likely present. The donor was CMV seronegative and was included in the group of 352 seronegative cohort members. A peripheral blood sample was collected from each donor, and TCR beta sequencing was performed on peripheral blood mononuclear cells. Genomic DNA extraction from the blood cell samples was performed with the Qiagen DNeasy Blood Extraction Kit. The method behind the library was the immunoSEQ multiplex PCR assay. The multiplex PCR relied on a mix of 60 forward primers for TCR Vbeta segments and 13 reverse primers for TCR Jbeta segments. Amplification of the CDR3 region of rearranged TCR beta genes was performed with a multiplex PCR assay on genomic DNA. The Illumina HiSeq System was used to sequence the amplified TCR beta libraries as 87-base-pair reads. The original methods were these. Across the 600 to 700 repertoires, a later analysis counted some 80 million unique TCR beta chains, some 11 million of which were shared by at least two donors. A nearest-neighbor algorithm error-corrected the raw reads and collapsed the reads into unique sequences, merging closely related sequences to remove PCR and sequencing errors. V, D and J gene segments were assigned by aligning CDR3 sequences to IMGT reference sequences. For a sequence to be retained, a match of at least six nucleotides to both a V gene segment and a J gene segment was required. Rearrangements were called productive when the CDR3 lacked stop codons and stayed in frame with V and J; all others were non-productive. CDR3 was defined by IMGT convention, running from the second conserved V-encoded cysteine to the conserved J-encoded phenylalanine. Sequences without an unambiguous match to a single V gene segment were excluded from the earlier analysis of about 600 of the donors. An earlier analysis of a few hundred of the donors classified V segments as functional when productive rearrangements were above 56.7% and as segregating when the standard deviation between donors was above 5%. A statistical classification framework was built to diagnose cytomegalovirus status from the catalog of TCR beta chain sequences. V and J gene assignment, in a later analysis, came from comparing TCR nucleotide sequences with IMGT/GENE-DB human TR gene sequences. A later analysis assigned CDR3 sequences and most-parsimonious VDJ recombination scenarios with the TCRdist pipeline. In a later analysis, each TCR beta chain was defined by its CDR3 amino acid sequence together with its V-gene family, and reads lacking a unique V-gene family were excluded. A later analysis removed several hundred highly shared, low-generation-probability nucleotide sequences to deal with suspected cross-contamination and a sequencing artifact. In a later analysis, a clonal expansion index was calculated for each public chain from normalized within-repertoire ranks of inferred template counts. A later analysis computed generation probabilities with a VDJ recombination model fitted to out-of-frame rearrangements, and checked the results against IGoR. Hypergeometric tests were used in a later analysis to score TCR-TCR, TCR-HLA and TCR-CMV co-occurrence, with a repertoire-size bias correction applied to the TCR pairs. In a later analysis, false discovery rates were estimated by permuting HLA or CMV assignments 20 times. In a later analysis, co-occurring TCRs were grouped using DBSCAN, with TCRdist sequence similarity added in when clustering inside HLA-allele-positive subsets. Repertoires with fewer than 30,000 or more than 120,000 public chains, plus five repertoires with anomalous nucleotide sharing, were excluded from co-occurrence clustering. Here the immuneACCESS table is served through TCRdb, limited to in-frame sequences with V and J called. Missing clones are a known gap in these copies; in checked studies unresolved V genes cover under half, and the rest lacks a known reason. D and trimming come from the DNA, and the V and J calls and clone size come from that table. In all, the sample holds over 85,000 clones, and less than 85% of those were seen once. Jointly, the top ten make up just over 2.5% of the sample.

What the authors observed across the whole study: When HLA alleles, especially DR and DQ, strongly co-occurred, TCR associations were difficult to assign to individual alleles. Some IMGT-functional V segments, including TRBV6-2 and TRBV6-3, could not be told apart with the 87-base-pair reads, so those segments were excluded. Presence/absence analyses assumed roughly uniform sequencing depth across donors, an assumption that may not hold. According to a later genetic analysis, donors in an Asian-associated ancestry cluster had fewer N-insertions in productive TCRs than the approximately 630-donor mean. In a later analysis, HLA-associated TCR beta chains showed more clonal expansion and lower generation probabilities than non-associated chains that were equally common. Correlated functional status among segregating V segments might be attributable to linkage disequilibrium, but an unknown experimental factor could not be ruled out. A further reported finding was that TCR beta sequences accurately predicted the HLA-A and HLA-B alleles for most subjects in the first cohort. Because HLA typing was unavailable for some donors at each locus, only the typed subset was used in association tests. The classifier was reported to diagnose cytomegalovirus status with high specificity and sensitivity in both the original cohort and the validation cohort. According to a later analysis, parvovirus B19, influenza, CMV and Epstein-Barr virus appeared linked to several top co-occurrence clusters. In a later analysis, TCR association rates were found to vary across HLA loci, with the most associated TCRs seen for DRB1 alleles and the fewest for HLA-C alleles. In vitro tests confirmed that a few of the cytomegalovirus-associated TCR beta chains recognize cytomegalovirus antigens. Immune exposure information for the cohort was limited to CMV serostatus. A later genetic analysis associated a missense DCLRE1C variant with V-gene and J-gene trimming of TCR beta chains, and an independent cohort replicated the association. An earlier analysis of 587 of the donors showed that most TCR beta V segments appeared in productive rearrangements either about 87% or about 30% of the time, which broadly matched IMGT annotations. Most CMV-associated TCR beta chains appeared to be HLA-restricted in a later analysis, and the HLA associations seemed to be driven largely by CMV exposure. In the study, 150 to 200 TCR beta chains were listed as associated with cytomegalovirus. Because counts were too low, fewer than 20 rarely observed V segments, including chromosome 9 orphons, were excluded from the earlier analysis of fewer than 650 of the donors. The sequencing pipeline was judged likely to have produced a cluster of highly shared sequence variants as a technical artifact. This cohort had only TCR beta chains sequenced, and the lack of alpha or paired-chain data limited which features could be detected. At a false discovery rate of 0.05, a later analysis linked 15,000 to 20,000 TCR beta sequences to specific HLA alleles. Most TCR sequences were observed very rarely across donors, whereas some public TCRs were present in many individuals. The authors suggested that the approach could potentially be generalized to other disease states and immunological phenotypes.

The sequencing input was PBMCs. The chain employs TRBV2 and TRBJ2-3, and TRBD2 aligns with 10 junction nucleotides. This clonotype was sampled from a middle-aged man in good health and CMV-seronegative. The nucleotide sequence is TGTGCCAGCAGTCTTCGAGCGGGGGGGAGCGCAGATACGCAGTATTTT. Its amino acids are CASSLRAGGSADTQYF.